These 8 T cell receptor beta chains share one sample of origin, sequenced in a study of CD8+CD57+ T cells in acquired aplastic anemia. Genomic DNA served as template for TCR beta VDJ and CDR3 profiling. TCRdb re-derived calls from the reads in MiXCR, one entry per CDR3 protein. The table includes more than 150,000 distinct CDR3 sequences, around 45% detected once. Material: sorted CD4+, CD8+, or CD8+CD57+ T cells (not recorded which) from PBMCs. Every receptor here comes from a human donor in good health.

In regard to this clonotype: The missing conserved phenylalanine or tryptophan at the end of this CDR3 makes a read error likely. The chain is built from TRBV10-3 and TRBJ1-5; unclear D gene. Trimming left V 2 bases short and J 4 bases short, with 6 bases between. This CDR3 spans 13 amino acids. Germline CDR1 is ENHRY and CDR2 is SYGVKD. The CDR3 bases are TGTGCCATCAGTGAGAAAGGGAATCAGCCCCAGCATTCT. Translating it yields CAISEKGNQPQHS.

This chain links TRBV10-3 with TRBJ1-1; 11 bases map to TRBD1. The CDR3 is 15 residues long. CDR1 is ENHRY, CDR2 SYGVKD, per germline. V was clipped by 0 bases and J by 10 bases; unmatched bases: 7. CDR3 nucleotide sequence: TGTGCCATCAGTGAGTCCCAGGACAGGGGGCTAGGAGCTTTCTTT. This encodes CAISESQDRGLGAFF.

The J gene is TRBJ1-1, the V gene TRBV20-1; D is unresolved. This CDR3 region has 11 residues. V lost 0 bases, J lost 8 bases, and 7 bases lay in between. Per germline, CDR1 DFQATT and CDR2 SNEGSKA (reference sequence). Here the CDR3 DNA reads TGCAGTGCTAGAGAATGGGCCGAAGCTTTCTTT. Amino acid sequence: CSAREWAEAFF.

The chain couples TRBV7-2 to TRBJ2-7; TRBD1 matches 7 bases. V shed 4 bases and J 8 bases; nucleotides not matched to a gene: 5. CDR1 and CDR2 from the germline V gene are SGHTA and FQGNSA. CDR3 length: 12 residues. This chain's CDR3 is CASSWDRRQQYF. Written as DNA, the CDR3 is TGTGCCAGCAGCTGGGACAGACGTCAGCAGTACTTC. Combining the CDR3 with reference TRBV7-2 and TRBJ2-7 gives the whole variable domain GAGVSQSPSNKVTEKGKDVELRCDPISGHTALYWYRQSLGQGLEFLIYFQGNSAPDKSGLPSDRFSAERTGGSVSTLTIQRTQQEDSAVYLCASSWDRRQQYFGPGTRLTVT.

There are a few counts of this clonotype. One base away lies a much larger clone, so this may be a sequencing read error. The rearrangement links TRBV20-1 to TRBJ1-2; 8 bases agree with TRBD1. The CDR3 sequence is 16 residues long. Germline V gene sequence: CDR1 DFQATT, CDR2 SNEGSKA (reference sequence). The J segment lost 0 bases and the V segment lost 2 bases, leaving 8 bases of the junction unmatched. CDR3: CSARPFGRGPNYGYTF. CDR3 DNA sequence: TGCAGTGCTAGACCCTTCGGCAGGGGGCCTAACTATGGCTACACCTTC.

CDR3 loop: CASKKQGTYGYTF. CDR3 DNA sequence: TGTGCCAGCAAAAAGCAGGGGACCTATGGCTACACCTTC. The J gene is TRBJ1-2, the V gene TRBV6-1, with D possibly being TRBD1 (6 bases). Germline CDR1 MNHNS, CDR2 SASEGT. The CDR3 loop spans 13 amino acids. Trimming left V 7 bases short and J 4 bases short, with 13 bases between.

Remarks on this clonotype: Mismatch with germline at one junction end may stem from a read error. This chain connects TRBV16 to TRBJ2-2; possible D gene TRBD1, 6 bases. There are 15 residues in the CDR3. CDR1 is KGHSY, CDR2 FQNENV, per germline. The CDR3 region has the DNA TGTGCCAGCAGCCGCCAGACAGGCCCCACCGGGGAGCCGTTTTTT. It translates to CASSRQTGPTGEPFF.

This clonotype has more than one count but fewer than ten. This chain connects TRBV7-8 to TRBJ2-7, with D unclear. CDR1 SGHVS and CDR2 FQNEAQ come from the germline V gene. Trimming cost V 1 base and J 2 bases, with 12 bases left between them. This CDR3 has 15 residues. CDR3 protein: CASSLGRVVAYEQYF. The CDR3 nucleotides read TGTGCCAGCAGCTTAGGAAGGGTTGTTGCCTACGAGCAGTACTTC.